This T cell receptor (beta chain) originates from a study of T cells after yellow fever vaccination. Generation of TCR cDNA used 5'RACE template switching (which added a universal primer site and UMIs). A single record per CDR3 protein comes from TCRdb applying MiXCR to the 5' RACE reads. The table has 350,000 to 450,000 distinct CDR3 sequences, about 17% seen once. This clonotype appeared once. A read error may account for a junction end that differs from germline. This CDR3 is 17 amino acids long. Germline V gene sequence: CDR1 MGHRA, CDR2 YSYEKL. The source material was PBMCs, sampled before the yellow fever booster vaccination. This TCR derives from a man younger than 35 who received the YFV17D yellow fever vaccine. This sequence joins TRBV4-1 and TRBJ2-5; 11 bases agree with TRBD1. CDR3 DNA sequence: TGCTCCAGCAGCCAACCGGGGACAGGGGGATTCCAAGAGACCCAGTACTTC. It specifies CSSSQPGTGGFQETQYF.